The 2 T cell receptor beta chains below come from one sample, sequenced in a study of blood T cell repertoires in COVID-19 (dated by TCRdb to the early 2020s). Libraries were constructed by the immunoSEQ multiplex PCR assay. The table was pulled from immuneACCESS by TCRdb, which kept in-frame rearrangements only. Such tables lose some clones; where checked, under half of the loss comes from unresolved V genes, and the rest has no known cause. Present in this sample are roughly 500,000 clones, around 89% of which were seen just once. The ten largest make up roughly 1.9% of the sample. Sequencing was performed on PBMCs or T cells enriched from blood (not recorded which). These receptors were obtained from a woman in her forties who had recovered from COVID-19.

V and J are TRBV19 and TRBJ1-1; D is ambiguous. This CDR3 comprises 12 residues. CDR1 and CDR2 from the germline V gene are LNHDA and SQIVND (reference sequence). Trimming stripped 5 bases from V and 8 bases from J, with 12 bases between. CDR3 amino acids: CASSWAGDEAFF. CDR3 bases: TGTGCCAGTAGTTGGGCAGGCGACGAAGCTTTCTTT.

V and J are TRBV25-1 and TRBJ1-1; 7 positions agree with TRBD1. The V and J ends lost 6 bases and 5 bases, in that order; junction bases with no gene match: 12. CDR3 length equals 15 residues. Germline CDR1 MGHDK, CDR2 SYGVNS. The CDR3 DNA reads as TGTGCCAGCAGGCCCCTCAGGGGGGCTGGAACTGAAGCTTTCTTT. It encodes CASRPLRGAGTEAFF.